The 20 T cell receptor beta chains reported below all come from one sample, sequenced in a study of T-cell reconstitution after alpha-beta-depleted transplantation in children. Preparation of the TCRbeta library was carried out with unique molecular identifiers. TCRdb called the PCR reads again in MiXCR, with one record for every CDR3 protein. The sample carries nearly 550,000 distinct CDR3 sequences, around 19% recorded once. The material was PBMCs from the stem cell graft donor, obtained from the stem cell graft. The receptors come from a human donor who donated a stem cell graft to a child with acute lymphoblastic leukemia.

The CDR3 protein is CASSFQGADYGYTF. Written as DNA, the CDR3 is TGTGCCAGCAGCTTCCAGGGGGCTGACTATGGCTACACCTTC. The chain uses TRBV7-2 and TRBJ1-2; 8 nucleotides match TRBD1. Germline values: CDR1 SGHTA, CDR2 FQGNSA. This CDR3 has 14 residues. V was clipped by 3 bases and J by 3 bases; unmatched bases: 3.

In this sample, this clonotype turned up a few times. The chain joins TRBV28 to TRBJ2-5; 7 positions match TRBD2. V lost 7 bases, J lost 5 bases, and 10 bases stayed unmatched. This CDR3 comprises 14 residues. Germline values: CDR1 MDHEN, CDR2 SYDVKM. CDR3 in amino acids: CASTLGGRSETQYF. The CDR3, as DNA: TGTGCCAGCACGCTGGGGGGGAGAAGCGAGACCCAGTACTTC.

This clonotype was counted between two and nine times. The chain recombines TRBV9 with TRBJ2-3; D is ambiguous. The CDR3 contains 15 residues. The V and J ends lost 4 bases and 0 bases respectively, with 12 bases between them. Per the germline V gene, CDR1 is SGDLS and CDR2 is YYNGEE. CDR3 sequence: CASSTRTASTDTQYF. Written as DNA, the CDR3 is TGTGCCAGCAGCACCAGGACCGCCAGCACAGATACGCAGTATTTT.

The V call is TRBV9, the J call TRBJ2-2; D might be TRBD1 (6 bases). CDR1 is SGDLS, CDR2 YYNGEE, per germline. Trimming cost V 3 bases and J 1 base, with 10 bases left between them. The CDR3 length is 15 residues. The CDR3 region has the DNA TGTGCCAGCAGCGGAGGGGGTGGGAACACCGGGGAGCTGTTTTTT. It is translated as CASSGGGGNTGELFF.

As concerns this clonotype: The junction departs from the called germline gene at one end, perhaps through a read error. V is TRBV12-3 or TRBV12-4 and J is TRBJ2-1; TRBD2 matches at 10 bases. CDR3 size: 16 residues. CDR3 sequence (DNA): TGTGCCAGCAGACACACCCGGACTAGCGGCTACAATGACCAGTTCTTC. It yields the protein CASRHTRTSGYNDQFF.

This clonotype was seen a few times. This chain joins TRBV12-3 or TRBV12-4 and TRBJ2-7; 8 bases are a match to TRBD1. The CDR3 spans 14 residues. V trimming: 7 bases; J trimming: 9 bases; junction bases outside the gene matches: 14. The CDR3 region is CASTRGGTGSVQYF. The DNA for the CDR3 is TGTGCCAGCACCCGAGGGGGGACAGGTAGCGTGCAGTACTTC.

This clonotype was seen only a few times. The V and J genes are TRBV5-1 and TRBJ2-1; TRBD2 agrees at 7 bases. The CDR3 sequence is 15 residues long. The germline CDR1 and CDR2 sequences are SGHRS and YFSETQ. The junction had 8 bases not matched to a gene; V was cut back by 6 bases and J by 2 bases. The CDR3 DNA reads TGCGCCAGCAAACTAGATGGGACTACCTACAATGAGCAGTTCTTC. This translates into CASKLDGTTYNEQFF.

The chain uses TRBV5-1 and TRBJ2-5; a possible D gene is TRBD2 (6 bases). V lost 3 bases and J 5 bases, leaving 14 bases between the germline ends. This CDR3 comprises 14 residues. Germline V CDR1 and CDR2: SGHRS, YFSETQ. The CDR3 DNA reads as TGCGCCAGCAGCTCGCGGGGACGACAGGAGACCCAGTACTTC. This encodes CASSSRGRQETQYF.

The chain recombines TRBV20-1 with TRBJ2-2; TRBD2 agrees at 11 bases. J was trimmed by 2 bases and V by 3 bases; bases with no gene match: 5. Per the germline V gene, CDR1 is DFQATT and CDR2 is SNEGSKA (reference sequence). The CDR3 spans 16 residues. This CDR3 is CSARNSGRANTGELFF. The DNA for the CDR3 is TGCAGTGCTAGGAATAGCGGGAGGGCCAACACCGGGGAGCTGTTTTTT.

This clonotype was detected ten times or more. The chain is built from TRBV12-3 or TRBV12-4 and TRBJ2-1; 14 bases agree with TRBD2. CDR3 size: 14 residues. V lost 6 bases to trimming and J lost 10 bases; unmatched junction nucleotides: 5. The CDR3 loop reads CASRGLAGVGEQFF. DNA for the CDR3: TGTGCCAGCAGGGGACTAGCGGGAGTGGGAGAGCAGTTCTTC.

This sequence joins TRBV20-1 and TRBJ1-4, with 7 bases fitting TRBD1. CDR1 is DFQATT and CDR2 is SNEGSKA in the germline V gene (reference sequence). Germline trimming cut 6 bases from V and 3 bases from J; bases unmatched to any gene: 16. This CDR3 comprises 17 residues. The DNA of the CDR3 is TGCAGTGCAATCTCGACAGGGACCTTCGTTGCTAATGAAAAACTGTTTTTT. It translates to CSAISTGTFVANEKLFF.

The J gene is TRBJ1-2, the V gene TRBV12-3 or TRBV12-4, with D perhaps matching TRBD1 (6 bases). Trimming took off 5 bases at V and 13 bases at J, with 14 bases between the two ends. The CDR3 has 11 amino acids. CDR3 DNA sequence: TGTGCCAGCAGTCTAACAGGGTCTGGCACCTTC. This gives the protein CASSLTGSGTF.

This clonotype appeared a few times. The genes are TRBV6-2 or TRBV6-3 and TRBJ2-1; 12 nucleotides align to TRBD2. CDR3 length equals 16 residues. Germline loops: CDR1 MNHEY, CDR2 SVGEGT. The V segment lost 7 bases and the J segment 4 bases; nucleotides outside the gene matches: 8. The CDR3 DNA is TGTGCCAGCAAAGTGGCTAGCGGGAGGGTTTACAATGAGCAGTTCTTC. As protein: CASKVASGRVYNEQFF.

This sequence joins TRBV5-1 and TRBJ2-7; D gene uncertain. The CDR3 is made up of 14 amino acids. From germline, CDR1 is SGHRS and CDR2 YFSETQ. Between the trimmed V and J ends, which lost 0 bases and 5 bases, there was a span of 12 bases. The CDR3 reads CASSLDMGTNEQYF. The CDR3 DNA reads TGCGCCAGCAGCTTGGATATGGGCACCAACGAGCAGTACTTC.

A few counts support this clonotype. This sequence joins TRBV5-1 and TRBJ1-5; TRBD1 matches 9 bases. The CDR3 totals 14 residues. V gave up 2 bases and J gave up 7 bases; unmatched junction bases: 4. Germline loops: CDR1 SGHRS, CDR2 YFSETQ. The DNA of the CDR3 is TGCGCCAGCAGCTTAACAGGGGGCTTGCAGCCCCAGCATTTT. It is translated as CASSLTGGLQPQHF.

There are many counts of this clonotype. The chain carries TRBV12-3 or TRBV12-4 and TRBJ2-7, with TRBD2 as a possible D gene (5 bases). This CDR3 contains 13 residues. V was clipped by 8 bases and J by 3 bases, with 14 bases between them. CDR3 region: CASSLGEGYEQYF. The CDR3 DNA reads as TGTGCCAGCTCTCTGGGAGAGGGCTACGAGCAGTACTTC.

There are a few counts of this clonotype. The chain carries TRBV24-1 and TRBJ2-2, with 9 bases matching TRBD2. The ends lost 3 bases at V and 1 base at J; junction bases unmatched: 2. The germline CDR1 and CDR2 sequences are KGHDR and SFDVKD. This CDR3 contains 16 residues. CDR3 nucleotides: TGTGCCACCAGTGATGAGACTAGCGGGAACACCGGGGAGCTGTTTTTT. Translating it yields CATSDETSGNTGELFF.

The chain links TRBV7-9 to TRBJ2-1; tentatively, D is TRBD1 or TRBD2 (5 bases each). Germline V lookup: CDR1 SEHNR, CDR2 FQNEAQ (reference sequence). The CDR3 sequence is 15 residues long. Trimming took 5 bases from V and 6 from J, leaving 17 bases between them. CDR3 region: CASSSRDPDGNEQFF. The DNA of the CDR3 is TGTGCCAGCAGCAGCCGGGACCCCGACGGCAATGAGCAGTTCTTC.

This clonotype was counted once. This sequence joins TRBV21-1 and TRBJ2-6; TRBD1 is the table's D call, not checked against the DNA. TRBV21-1 is assigned pseudogene status. The CDR3 totals 19 residues. CDR3 amino acids: CASSKDSGQCGSGANVLTF. The CDR3 bases are TGTGCCAGCAGCAAAGATTCGGGACAGTGTGGGTCTGGGGCCAACGTCCTGACTTTC.

This clonotype was detected only a few times. The chain has TRBV29-1 and TRBJ2-1; no firm D call. Germline loops: CDR1 SQVTM, CDR2 ANQGSEA. Trimming took off 7 bases at V and 7 bases at J, with 20 bases between the two ends. The CDR3 has 14 residues. CDR3 bases: TGCAGCGCCTCGGCGACCCACCTTGGGAATGAGCAGTTCTTC. Encoded protein: CSASATHLGNEQFF.